These 14 T cell receptor beta chains were sequenced from one sample in a study of blood T cell repertoires in COVID-19 (dated by TCRdb to the early 2020s). The library was prepared using the immunoSEQ multiplex PCR assay. The immuneACCESS repertoire file appears here via TCRdb, limited to in-frame rearrangements. These files lack a portion of the clones; in checked studies, under half of the deficit traces to unresolved V genes, and the cause of the others is not known. The sample contains about 180,000 clones, about four fifths of them found a single time. The top ten hold 8.4% of the sample. The sequencing input was peripheral blood. Source of these receptors: a woman aged 70 to 79 with acute or convalescent COVID-19.

The rearrangement links TRBV18 to TRBJ1-5, with TRBD1 matching over 7 bases. Unmatched junction bases numbered 4, after V lost 3 bases and J lost 5 bases. The CDR3 is 14 residues long. Germline CDR1 reads KGHSH; CDR2 reads LQKENI. DNA for the CDR3: TGTGCCAGCTCACCGACAGGGTACGATCAGCCCCAGCATTTT. Its protein product is CASSPTGYDQPQHF.

The chain is built from TRBV19 and TRBJ1-5, with a possible D match to TRBD1 (5 bases). This CDR3 is 15 amino acids long. The V gene lost 7 bases and the J gene lost 6 bases, with 19 bases spanning the gap. Germline V gene lookup returns CDR1 LNHDA and CDR2 SQIVND (reference sequence). This CDR3 is CASTAWGEPGQPQHF. The CDR3, as DNA: TGTGCCAGTACGGCTTGGGGGGAACCGGGTCAGCCCCAGCATTTT. Combining the CDR3 with reference TRBV19 and TRBJ1-5 gives the whole variable domain DGGITQSPKYLFRKEGQNVTLSCEQNLNHDAMYWYRQDPGQGLRLIYYSQIVNDFQKGDIAEGYSVSREKKESFPLTVTSAQKNPTAFYLCASTAWGEPGQPQHFGDGTRLSIL.

The rearrangement joins TRBV2 to TRBJ2-7; the match to TRBD2 covers 13 bases. This CDR3 has 15 amino acids. The ends lost 6 bases at V and 5 bases at J; junction bases unmatched: 7. Germline CDR1 and CDR2: SNHLY and FYNNEI. The CDR3 coding sequence is TGTGCCAGCAGAGAACTAGCGGGAGGGCCAAACGAGCAGTACTTC. Translating gives CASRELAGGPNEQYF.

This clone has only one observation. V gene TRBV6-5 combines with J gene TRBJ1-3; 8 bases fit TRBD1. CDR1 is MNHEY, CDR2 SVGAGI, per germline. The CDR3 has 14 residues. V trimming: 5 bases; J trimming: 2 bases; junction bases outside the gene matches: 2. The CDR3 loop reads CASSRGQAGNTIYF. The DNA for the CDR3 is TGTGCCAGCAGTCGGGGACAGGCTGGAAACACCATATATTTT.

This sequence joins TRBV19 and TRBJ2-7, with 9 bases that match TRBD2. V gave up 4 bases and J gave up 1 base; unmatched junction bases: 8. The germline V gene encodes CDR1 LNHDA and CDR2 SQIVND (reference sequence). The CDR3 has 16 amino acids. The CDR3 nucleotides are TGTGCCAGTAGTACGTTCGGGCTAGCGGGGTCCTACGAGCAGTACTTC. Translation: CASSTFGLAGSYEQYF.

The chain uses TRBV7-9 and TRBJ1-3, with D possibly TRBD1 on 5 matching bases. Deletions cut 2 bases from V and 4 bases from J, with 6 bases between. The germline CDR1 and CDR2 sequences are SEHNR and FQNEAQ (reference sequence). The CDR3 sequence is 13 residues long. The CDR3 region has the DNA TGTGCCAGCAGCTTAAGGGGAGGAAACACCATATATTTT. It is translated as CASSLRGGNTIYF.

The chain is built from TRBV7-2 and TRBJ1-5; a weak D match, TRBD1 (6 bases). Germline CDR1 reads SGHTA; CDR2 reads FQGNSA. V gave up 3 bases and J gave up 1 base, with 7 bases separating them. The CDR3 runs 14 residues. The CDR3 loop is CASSFGTSNQPQHF. CDR3 in DNA: TGTGCCAGCAGCTTCGGGACAAGCAATCAGCCCCAGCATTTT.

This chain joins TRBV4-2 and TRBJ1-5; 8 bases are shared with TRBD1. J lost 5 bases, V lost 0 bases, and 6 bases had no gene match. Germline V gene sequence: CDR1 LGHNA, CDR2 YNFKEQ. This CDR3 is built from 16 residues. CDR3 bases: TGTGCCAGCAGCCAAGACATTCAGGGGGCTGATCAGCCCCAGCATTTT. Amino acid sequence: CASSQDIQGADQPQHF.

The rearrangement joins TRBV6-2 or TRBV6-3 to TRBJ2-3; 15 nucleotides align to TRBD2. The CDR3 length is 16 residues. Germline V lookup: CDR1 MNHEY, CDR2 SVGEGT. V shed 5 bases, J shed 5 bases, and the junction held 5 bases outside the gene matches. The CDR3 DNA reads as TGTGCCAGCAGTGACCGGACTAGCGGGGGGGGAGATACGCAGTATTTT. It specifies CASSDRTSGGGDTQYF.

The V call is TRBV18, the J call TRBJ1-6; 9 nucleotides align to TRBD1. Trimming cost V 8 bases and J 10 bases; bases outside gene matches: 12. CDR1 is KGHSH, CDR2 LQKENI, per germline. This CDR3 contains 15 residues. CDR3 DNA sequence: TGTGCCAGCCGGACAGGGGAGTCTTTTAACTCACCCCTCCACTTT. Protein: CASRTGESFNSPLHF.

This chain links TRBV28 with TRBJ2-7; 9 bases align to TRBD1. Germline-derived CDR1 and CDR2 are MDHEN and SYDVKM. The CDR3 has 14 residues. Losses at the gene ends were 6 bases for V and 4 bases for J; bases not matched to a gene: 7. The CDR3 DNA follows: TGTGCCAGCAGACCAACAGGGGGCAGGTACGAGCAGTACTTC. This gives the protein CASRPTGGRYEQYF.

This chain uses TRBV28 with TRBJ1-5; 7 bases fit TRBD1. Losses at the gene ends were 4 bases for V and 0 bases for J; bases not matched to a gene: 15. CDR3 length: 19 residues. Germline-derived CDR1 and CDR2 are MDHEN and SYDVKM. The CDR3 DNA follows: TGTGCCAGCAGTTCCTTGGAAACCGGGACAGTCCATAGCAATCAGCCCCAGCATTTT. It is translated as CASSSLETGTVHSNQPQHF.

The chain joins TRBV7-6 to TRBJ2-1, with 7 bases fitting TRBD1. The V gene's germline CDR1 is SGHVS and CDR2 FNYEAQ. With 2 bases clipped from V and 7 bases from J, the junction kept 5 bases outside the gene matches. There are 14 residues in the CDR3. The CDR3 loop reads CASSLTTDRNEQFF. CDR3 bases: TGTGCCAGCAGCTTAACGACGGACAGGAATGAGCAGTTCTTC.

This clone was recorded a few times. The genes are TRBV6-1 and TRBJ2-1; 10 nucleotides agree with TRBD2. This CDR3 contains 14 residues. The germline gives CDR1 MNHNS, CDR2 SASEGT. V lost 2 bases to trimming and J lost 9 bases; unmatched junction nucleotides: 4. The CDR3 sequence is CASSEMGLAFEQFF. CDR3 nucleotide sequence: TGTGCCAGCAGTGAAATGGGACTAGCGTTTGAGCAGTTCTTC.